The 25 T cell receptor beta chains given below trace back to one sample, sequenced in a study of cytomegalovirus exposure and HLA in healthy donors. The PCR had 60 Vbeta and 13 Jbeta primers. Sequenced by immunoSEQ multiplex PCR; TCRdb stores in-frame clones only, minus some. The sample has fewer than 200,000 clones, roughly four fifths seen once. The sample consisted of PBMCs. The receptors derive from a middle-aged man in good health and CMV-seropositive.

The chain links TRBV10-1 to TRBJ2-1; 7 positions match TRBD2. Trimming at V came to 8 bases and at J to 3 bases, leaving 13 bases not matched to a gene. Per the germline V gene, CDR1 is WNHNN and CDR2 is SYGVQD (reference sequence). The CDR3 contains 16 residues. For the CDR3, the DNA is TGCGCCAGCGCCGAGGAGGTTAGCGGGTTCTACAATGAGCAGTTCTTC. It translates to CASAEEVSGFYNEQFF.

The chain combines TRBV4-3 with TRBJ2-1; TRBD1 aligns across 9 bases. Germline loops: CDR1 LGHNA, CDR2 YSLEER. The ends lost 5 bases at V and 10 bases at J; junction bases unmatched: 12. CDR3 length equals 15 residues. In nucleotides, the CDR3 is TGCGCCAGCAGCTCCGCCCGGGACAGGGCAGGCGAGCAGTTCTTC. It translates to CASSSARDRAGEQFF.

In DNA, the CDR3 is TGTGCCAGCAGTACGGGACAGGGGGACAATCAGCCCCAGCATTTT. This gives the protein CASSTGQGDNQPQHF. V and J are TRBV2 and TRBJ1-5, with TRBD1 matching 11 bases. The germline V gene encodes CDR1 SNHLY and CDR2 FYNNEI. V lost 5 bases, J lost 3 bases, and 3 bases stayed unmatched. The CDR3 runs 15 residues.

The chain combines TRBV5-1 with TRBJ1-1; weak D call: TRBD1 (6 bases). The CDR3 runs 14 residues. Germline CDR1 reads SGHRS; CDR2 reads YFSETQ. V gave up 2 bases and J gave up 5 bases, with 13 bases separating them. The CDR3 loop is CASSFRDKQTEAFF. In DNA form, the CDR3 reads TGCGCCAGCAGCTTCAGGGACAAGCAGACTGAAGCTTTCTTT.

The CDR3 coding sequence is TGTGCCAGCAGCGTAGGAGGGGACAGGGGACAAGAGACCCAGTACTTC. Translated, it gives CASSVGGDRGQETQYF. This rearrangement joins TRBV9 to TRBJ2-5; TRBD1 aligns across 10 bases. The CDR3 is 16 amino acids. V lost 0 bases, J lost 2 bases, and 4 bases stayed unmatched. Germline CDR1 SGDLS, CDR2 YYNGEE. Full variable domain (missing parts from reference TRBV9 and TRBJ2-5): DSGVTQTPKHLITATGQRVTLRCSPRSGDLSVYWYQQSLDQGLQFLIQYYNGEERAKGNILERFSAQQFPDLHSELNLSSLELGDSALYFCASSVGGDRGQETQYFGPGTRLLVL.

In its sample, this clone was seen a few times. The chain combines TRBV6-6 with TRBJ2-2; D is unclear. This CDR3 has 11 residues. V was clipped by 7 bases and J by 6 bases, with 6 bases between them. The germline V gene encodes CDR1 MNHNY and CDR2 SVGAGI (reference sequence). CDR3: CASMSAGELFF. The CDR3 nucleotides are TGTGCCAGCATGAGTGCCGGGGAGCTGTTTTTT.

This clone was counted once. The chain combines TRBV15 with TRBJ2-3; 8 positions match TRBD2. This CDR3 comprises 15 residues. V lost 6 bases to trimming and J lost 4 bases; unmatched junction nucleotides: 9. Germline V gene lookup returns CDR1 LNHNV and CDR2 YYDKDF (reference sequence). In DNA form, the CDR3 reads TGTGCCACCAGTTTAGCGATAGCGGGGCCAGATACGCAGTATTTT. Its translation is CATSLAIAGPDTQYF.

In DNA, the CDR3 is TGTGCCAGCAGCTTAGAAGGGACAGGGCACGAGCAGTTCTTC. This encodes CASSLEGTGHEQFF. The chain carries TRBV7-9 and TRBJ2-1, with 9 positions matching TRBD1. CDR1 and CDR2 (germline): SEHNR, FQNEAQ (reference sequence). The CDR3 loop spans 14 amino acids. With V trimmed by 1 base and J by 10 bases, 5 bases remained unmatched.

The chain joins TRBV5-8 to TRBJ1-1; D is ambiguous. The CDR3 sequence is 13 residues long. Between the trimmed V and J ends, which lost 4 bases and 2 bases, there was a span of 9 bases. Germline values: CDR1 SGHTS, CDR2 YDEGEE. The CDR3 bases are TGTGCCAGCAGCCAAACCCTAAACACTGAAGCTTTCTTT. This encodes CASSQTLNTEAFF.

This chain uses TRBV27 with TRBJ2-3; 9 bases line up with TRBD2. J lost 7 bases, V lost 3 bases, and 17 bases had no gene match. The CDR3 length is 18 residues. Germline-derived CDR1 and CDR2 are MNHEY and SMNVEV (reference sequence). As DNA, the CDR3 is TGTGCCAGCAGTTTGGAGGCGGCGGGAGGGCCTGTGACAAATACGCAGTATTTT. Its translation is CASSLEAAGGPVTNTQYF.

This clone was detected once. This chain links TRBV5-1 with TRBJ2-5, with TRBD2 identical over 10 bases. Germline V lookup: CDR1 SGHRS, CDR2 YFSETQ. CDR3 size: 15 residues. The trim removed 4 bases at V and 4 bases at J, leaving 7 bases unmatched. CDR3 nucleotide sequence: TGCGCCAGCAGCACCAGCGGGAGGGCCTCAGAGACCCAGTACTTC. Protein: CASSTSGRASETQYF. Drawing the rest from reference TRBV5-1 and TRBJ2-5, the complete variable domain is KAGVTQTPRYLIKTRGQQVTLSCSPISGHRSVSWYQQTPGQGLQFLFEYFSETQRNKGNFPGRFSGRQFSNSRSEMNVSTLELGDSALYLCASSTSGRASETQYFGPGTRLLVL.

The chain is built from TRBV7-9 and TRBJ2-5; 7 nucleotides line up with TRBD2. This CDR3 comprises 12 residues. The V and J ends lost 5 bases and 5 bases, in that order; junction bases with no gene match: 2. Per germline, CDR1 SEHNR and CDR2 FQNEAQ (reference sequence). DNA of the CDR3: TGTGCCAGCAGCCGGGAGGCGGAGACCCAGTACTTC. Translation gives CASSREAETQYF.

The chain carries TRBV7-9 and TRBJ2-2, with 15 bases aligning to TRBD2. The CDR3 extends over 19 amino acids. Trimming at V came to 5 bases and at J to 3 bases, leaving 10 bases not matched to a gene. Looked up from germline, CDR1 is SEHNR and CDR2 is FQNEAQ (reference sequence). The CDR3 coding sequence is TGTGCCAGCAGCCCGATATGGACTAGCGGGGGGGAGGACACCGGGGAGCTGTTTTTT. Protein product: CASSPIWTSGGEDTGELFF.

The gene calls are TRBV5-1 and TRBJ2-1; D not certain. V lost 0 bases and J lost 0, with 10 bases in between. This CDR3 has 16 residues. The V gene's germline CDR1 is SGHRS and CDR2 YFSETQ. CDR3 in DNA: TGCGCCAGCAGCTTGGCGTCTAACCCCTCCTACAATGAGCAGTTCTTC. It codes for CASSLASNPSYNEQFF.

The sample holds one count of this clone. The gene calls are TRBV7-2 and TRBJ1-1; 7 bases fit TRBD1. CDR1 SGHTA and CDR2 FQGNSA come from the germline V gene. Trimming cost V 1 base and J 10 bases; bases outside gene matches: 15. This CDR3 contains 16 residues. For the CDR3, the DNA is TGTGCCAGCAGCTTAGTCGGGACAGAGGCCTCTCGCCCAGCTTTCTTT. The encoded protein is CASSLVGTEASRPAFF.

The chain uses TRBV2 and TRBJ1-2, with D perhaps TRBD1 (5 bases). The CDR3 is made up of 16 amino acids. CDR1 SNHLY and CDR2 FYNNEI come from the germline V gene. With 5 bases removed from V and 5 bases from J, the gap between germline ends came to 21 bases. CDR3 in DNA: TGTGCCAGCAGTAGGGACCGGGAGGTATCTGGGTATGGCTACACCTTC. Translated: CASSRDREVSGYGYTF.

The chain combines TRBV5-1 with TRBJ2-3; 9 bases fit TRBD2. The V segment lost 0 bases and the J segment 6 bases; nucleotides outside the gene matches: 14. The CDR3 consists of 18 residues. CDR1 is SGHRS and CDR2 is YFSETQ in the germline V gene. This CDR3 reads CASSLGLAGPGMGDTQYF. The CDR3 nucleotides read TGCGCCAGCAGCTTGGGGCTAGCGGGGCCGGGAATGGGTGATACGCAGTATTTT.

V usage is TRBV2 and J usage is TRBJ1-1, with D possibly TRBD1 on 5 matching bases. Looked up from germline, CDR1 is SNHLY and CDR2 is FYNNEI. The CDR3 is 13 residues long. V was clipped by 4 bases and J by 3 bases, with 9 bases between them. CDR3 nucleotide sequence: TGTGCCAGCAGTGCTCAAGGGGACACTGAAGCTTTCTTT. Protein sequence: CASSAQGDTEAFF. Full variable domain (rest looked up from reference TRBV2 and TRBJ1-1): EPEVTQTPSHQVTQMGQEVILRCVPISNHLYFYWYRQILGQKVEFLVSFYNNEISEKSEIFDDQFSVERPDGSNFTLKIRSTKLEDSAMYFCASSAQGDTEAFFGQGTRLTVV.

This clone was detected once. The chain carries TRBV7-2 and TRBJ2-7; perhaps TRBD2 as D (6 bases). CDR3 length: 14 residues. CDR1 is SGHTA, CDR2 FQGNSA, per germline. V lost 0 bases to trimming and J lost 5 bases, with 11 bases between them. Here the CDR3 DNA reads TGTGCCAGCAGCTTAGCGGGGGGTAGCCACGAGCAGTACTTC. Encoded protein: CASSLAGGSHEQYF. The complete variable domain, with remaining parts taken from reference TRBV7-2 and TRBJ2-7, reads GAGVSQSPSNKVTEKGKDVELRCDPISGHTALYWYRQSLGQGLEFLIYFQGNSAPDKSGLPSDRFSAERTGGSVSTLTIQRTQQEDSAVYLCASSLAGGSHEQYFGPGTRLTVT.

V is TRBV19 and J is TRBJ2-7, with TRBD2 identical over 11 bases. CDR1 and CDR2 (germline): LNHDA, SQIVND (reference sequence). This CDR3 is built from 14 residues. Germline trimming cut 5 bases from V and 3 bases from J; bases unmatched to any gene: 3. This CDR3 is CASSFTSGSYEQYF. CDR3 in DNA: TGTGCCAGTAGTTTTACTAGCGGGAGCTACGAGCAGTACTTC.

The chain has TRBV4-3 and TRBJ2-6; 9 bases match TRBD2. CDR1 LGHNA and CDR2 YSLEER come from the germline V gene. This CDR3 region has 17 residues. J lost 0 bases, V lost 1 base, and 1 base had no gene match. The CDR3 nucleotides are TGCGCCAGCAGCCAAGGGACTAGCGACTCTGGGGCCAACGTCCTGACTTTC. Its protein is CASSQGTSDSGANVLTF.

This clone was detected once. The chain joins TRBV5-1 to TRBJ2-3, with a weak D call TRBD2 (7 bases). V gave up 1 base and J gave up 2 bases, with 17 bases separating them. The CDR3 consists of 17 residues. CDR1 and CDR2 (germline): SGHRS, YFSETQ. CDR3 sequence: CASSLWSGGPPTDTQYF. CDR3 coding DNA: TGCGCCAGCAGCTTGTGGTCGGGGGGCCCCCCCACAGATACGCAGTATTTT.

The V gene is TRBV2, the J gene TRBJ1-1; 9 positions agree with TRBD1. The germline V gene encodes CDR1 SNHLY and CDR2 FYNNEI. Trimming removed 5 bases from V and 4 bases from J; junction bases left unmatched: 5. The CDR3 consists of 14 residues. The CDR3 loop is CASSNDRGGTEAFF. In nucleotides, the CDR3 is TGTGCCAGCAGTAATGACAGGGGGGGCACTGAAGCTTTCTTT. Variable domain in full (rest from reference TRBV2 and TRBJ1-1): EPEVTQTPSHQVTQMGQEVILRCVPISNHLYFYWYRQILGQKVEFLVSFYNNEISEKSEIFDDQFSVERPDGSNFTLKIRSTKLEDSAMYFCASSNDRGGTEAFFGQGTRLTVV.

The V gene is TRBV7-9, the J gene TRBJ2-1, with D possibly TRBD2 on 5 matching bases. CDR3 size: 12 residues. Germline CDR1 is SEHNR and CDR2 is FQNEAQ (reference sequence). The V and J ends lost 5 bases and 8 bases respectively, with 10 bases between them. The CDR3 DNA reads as TGTGCCAGCAGCCATCGGCGGGATGAGCAGTTCTTC. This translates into CASSHRRDEQFF.

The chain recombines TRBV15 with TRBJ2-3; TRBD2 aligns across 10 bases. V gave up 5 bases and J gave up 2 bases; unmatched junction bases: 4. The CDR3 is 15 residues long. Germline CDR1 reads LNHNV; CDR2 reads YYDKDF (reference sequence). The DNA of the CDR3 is TGTGCCACCAGCTATAGCGGGAGGCCCACAGATACGCAGTATTTT. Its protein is CATSYSGRPTDTQYF.